One sample yielded the 29 T cell receptor beta chains listed below, sequenced in a study of cytomegalovirus exposure and HLA in healthy donors. Amplification used 60 Vbeta primers and 13 Jbeta primers. Profiling relied on immunoSEQ multiplex PCR, and the TCRdb table lists in-frame clones only, not all of them. The sample consists of 150,000 to 200,000 clones, roughly 84% of them appearing once. What was sequenced was PBMCs. These receptors were obtained from a woman younger than 30 in good health and CMV-seronegative.

The chain carries TRBV11-2 and TRBJ2-1; a weak D match, TRBD1 (6 bases). V lost 3 bases, J lost 3 bases, and 12 bases lay in between. The CDR3 totals 15 residues. CDR1 is SGHAT, CDR2 FQNNGV, per germline. CDR3 nucleotides: TGTGCCAGCAGCTTGATAGGGGACAACTACAATGAGCAGTTCTTC. Protein sequence: CASSLIGDNYNEQFF.

This clone was found a few times. The chain is built from TRBV11-3 and TRBJ1-1; unclear D gene. The CDR3 extends over 13 amino acids. Germline lookup yields CDR1 SGHNT and CDR2 YENEEA. V gave up 3 bases and J gave up 1 base, with 6 bases separating them. CDR3 sequence reads: CASSFGTNTEAFF. In DNA form, the CDR3 reads TGTGCCAGCAGCTTCGGTACGAACACTGAAGCTTTCTTT.

The chain links TRBV30 to TRBJ2-3, with 8 bases aligning to TRBD1. Germline-derived CDR1 and CDR2 are GTSNPN and SVGIG (reference sequence). V was clipped by 1 base and J by 4 bases; unmatched bases: 13. The CDR3 is 17 amino acids. The CDR3 here is CAWSGGSRDRQADTQYF. The CDR3 nucleotides read TGTGCCTGGAGTGGCGGGTCCCGGGACAGGCAAGCAGATACGCAGTATTTT.

This sequence joins TRBV5-4 and TRBJ1-1; a weak D match, TRBD1 (6 bases). The CDR3 contains 15 residues. V lost 0 bases to trimming and J lost 4 bases, with 13 bases between them. Germline V CDR1 and CDR2: SGHNT, YYREEE (reference sequence). The chain's CDR3 is CASSLGSVRGTEAFF. CDR3 DNA: TGTGCCAGCAGCTTGGGGTCCGTCAGGGGCACTGAAGCTTTCTTT.

V usage is TRBV2 and J usage is TRBJ1-5; a possible D gene is TRBD1 (5 bases). Germline CDR1 is SNHLY and CDR2 is FYNNEI. V shed 1 base and J shed 7 bases, with 14 bases lying between them. This CDR3 comprises 15 residues. The CDR3 loop reads CASSEGRVGIQPQHF. DNA for the CDR3: TGTGCCAGCAGTGAAGGCAGGGTAGGTATCCAGCCCCAGCATTTT. The complete variable domain, with remaining parts taken from reference TRBV2 and TRBJ1-5, reads EPEVTQTPSHQVTQMGQEVILRCVPISNHLYFYWYRQILGQKVEFLVSFYNNEISEKSEIFDDQFSVERPDGSNFTLKIRSTKLEDSAMYFCASSEGRVGIQPQHFGDGTRLSIL.

This clone was found a few times. The V call is TRBV7-2, the J call TRBJ2-1; the D gene is possibly TRBD1 (6 bases). Germline CDR1 reads SGHTA; CDR2 reads FQGNSA. CDR3 length: 15 amino acids. The V gene lost 11 bases and the J gene lost 0 bases, with 17 bases spanning the gap. The CDR3, as DNA: TGTGCCCCTAGGGGGATTCCCAACTCCTACAATGAGCAGTTCTTC. Its protein is CAPRGIPNSYNEQFF.

This clone was observed a single time. The V and J genes are TRBV6-5 and TRBJ2-5; perhaps TRBD1 as D (6 bases). V lost 5 bases and J 5 bases, leaving 15 bases between the germline ends. The CDR3 is made up of 14 amino acids. CDR1 and CDR2 from the germline V gene are MNHEY and SVGAGI. CDR3 sequence (DNA): TGTGCCAGCAGTAATTTCAGGGGTGAGGAGACCCAGTACTTC. This codes for CASSNFRGEETQYF.

The chain links TRBV27 to TRBJ1-2, with D perhaps TRBD1 (5 bases). Trimming left V 0 bases short and J 5 bases short, with 7 bases between. The CDR3 consists of 13 residues. Germline loops: CDR1 MNHEY, CDR2 SMNVEV (reference sequence). The chain's CDR3 is CASSLSGTYGYTF. CDR3 DNA sequence: TGTGCCAGCAGTTTATCCGGGACTTATGGCTACACCTTC.

The rearrangement uses TRBV4-1 and TRBJ1-3; 7 positions agree with TRBD1. The length of the CDR3 is 14 residues. Trimming removed 0 bases from V and 7 bases from J; junction bases left unmatched: 3. Germline V CDR1 and CDR2: MGHRA, YSYEKL. The CDR3 region is CASSQEAGGNTIYF. The CDR3 DNA sequence: TGCGCCAGCAGCCAAGAGGCAGGGGGTAACACCATATATTTT.

This clone was recorded once. V gene TRBV7-9 combines with J gene TRBJ1-6, with D maybe TRBD1 (5 bases). The V gene lost 7 bases and the J gene lost 9 bases, with 13 bases spanning the gap. Germline V gene lookup returns CDR1 SEHNR and CDR2 FQNEAQ (reference sequence). The CDR3 has 13 amino acids. The CDR3 is CASNRQGGSPLHF. CDR3 in DNA: TGTGCCAGCAATCGGCAGGGAGGTTCACCCCTCCACTTT.

The rearrangement joins TRBV7-8 to TRBJ2-5; possible D gene TRBD2, 7 bases. There are 16 residues in the CDR3. V gave up 2 bases and J gave up 5 bases, with 18 bases separating them. CDR1 and CDR2 (germline): SGHVS, FQNEAQ. Written as DNA, the CDR3 is TGTGCCAGCAGCTTAACCCCTATGGGCGGGGGCGAGACCCAGTACTTC. Protein product: CASSLTPMGGGETQYF.

This chain uses TRBV28 with TRBJ1-2; 7 bases are shared with TRBD1. CDR3 length: 14 amino acids. Germline V gene lookup returns CDR1 MDHEN and CDR2 SYDVKM. V lost 3 bases, J lost 4 bases, and 5 bases stayed unmatched. This chain's CDR3 is CASSFSDRVYGYTF. The CDR3, as DNA: TGTGCCAGCAGTTTCTCAGACAGGGTCTATGGCTACACCTTC.

The chain uses TRBV7-9 and TRBJ2-1; 8 bases fit TRBD2. The CDR3 has 13 residues. Trimming cost V 4 bases and J 9 bases; bases outside gene matches: 5. Germline CDR1 is SEHNR and CDR2 is FQNEAQ (reference sequence). CDR3 sequence (DNA): TGTGCCAGCAGCTCAGAGCGGGGGAGTGAGCAGTTCTTC. It codes for CASSSERGSEQFF. Complete variable domain (other parts from reference TRBV7-9 and TRBJ2-1): DTGVSQNPRHKITKRGQNVTFRCDPISEHNRLYWYRQTLGQGPEFLTYFQNEAQLEKSRLLSDRFSAERPKGSFSTLEIQRTEQGDSAMYLCASSSERGSEQFFGPGTRLTVL.

The genes are TRBV7-9 and TRBJ1-4; TRBD1 aligns across 8 bases. This CDR3 has 14 amino acids. J gave up 8 bases and V 4 bases, and 6 bases lay outside the gene matches. Germline V lookup: CDR1 SEHNR, CDR2 FQNEAQ (reference sequence). The CDR3 loop is CASSSGQGGEKLFF. Written as DNA, the CDR3 is TGTGCCAGCAGCTCTGGACAGGGTGGGGAAAAACTGTTTTTT.

This clone was recorded only once. The CDR3 region is CASQLDRGKRPQHF. The CDR3 bases are TGTGCCAGCCAGCTGGACAGGGGGAAAAGGCCCCAGCATTTT. V is TRBV18 and J is TRBJ1-5; 10 bases map to TRBD1. Trimming took 8 bases from V and 9 from J; bases not matched to a gene: 10. This CDR3 has 14 residues. Germline V gene lookup returns CDR1 KGHSH and CDR2 LQKENI.

The gene calls are TRBV5-1 and TRBJ2-1; D may be TRBD1 (6 bases). Per germline, CDR1 SGHRS and CDR2 YFSETQ. This CDR3 is built from 15 residues. With 0 bases removed from V and 6 bases from J, the gap between germline ends came to 13 bases. CDR3 sequence: CASSLAGVGGNEQFF. CDR3 DNA: TGCGCCAGCAGCTTGGCCGGGGTAGGGGGCAATGAGCAGTTCTTC.

The chain joins TRBV27 to TRBJ2-5, with 8 bases identical to TRBD2. The germline V gene has CDR1 MNHEY and CDR2 SMNVEV (reference sequence). CDR3 length: 14 amino acids. After removal of 5 bases from V and 4 bases from J, the junction contained 6 bases not matched to a gene. The CDR3 DNA reads as TGTGCCAGCAGTGAACGGGGGGGCCTAGAGACCCAGTACTTC. Its translation is CASSERGGLETQYF.

CDR3: CASSLGLYGNQPQHF. The CDR3 DNA follows: TGTGCCAGCAGTTTAGGGCTCTATGGCAATCAGCCCCAGCATTTT. This chain uses TRBV28 with TRBJ1-5; D is uncertain. Germline CDR1 reads MDHEN; CDR2 reads SYDVKM. Trimming took off 2 bases at V and 2 bases at J, with 10 bases between the two ends. The CDR3 is 15 residues long.

This clone has a handful of counts. J is TRBJ2-3 and V is TRBV5-1; 11 nucleotides line up with TRBD2. The V segment lost 1 base and the J segment 5 bases; nucleotides outside the gene matches: 9. Per germline, CDR1 SGHRS and CDR2 YFSETQ. The CDR3 runs 17 residues. CDR3 bases: TGCGCCAGCAGCTTGAAGGGGGCTAGCGGGGGGAGAGATACGCAGTATTTT. This gives the protein CASSLKGASGGRDTQYF. The full variable domain, rest sourced from reference TRBV5-1 and TRBJ2-3, is KAGVTQTPRYLIKTRGQQVTLSCSPISGHRSVSWYQQTPGQGLQFLFEYFSETQRNKGNFPGRFSGRQFSNSRSEMNVSTLELGDSALYLCASSLKGASGGRDTQYFGPGTRLTVL.

This sequence joins TRBV19 and TRBJ2-2; D gene ambiguous. Trimming stripped 1 base from V and 0 bases from J, with 3 bases between. The V gene's germline CDR1 is LNHDA and CDR2 SQIVND (reference sequence). The CDR3 runs to 14 residues. The CDR3, as DNA: TGTGCCAGTAGTATAGCCACGAACACCGGGGAGCTGTTTTTT. This encodes CASSIATNTGELFF.

The genes are TRBV11-2 and TRBJ2-1; 7 bases map to TRBD2. Germline values: CDR1 SGHAT, CDR2 FQNNGV. The CDR3 loop spans 12 amino acids. The V segment lost 5 bases and the J segment 12 bases; nucleotides outside the gene matches: 7. The CDR3 protein is CASSLRTRLQFF. CDR3 nucleotides: TGTGCCAGCAGCCTAAGGACTAGGTTGCAGTTCTTC. Full variable domain (missing parts from reference TRBV11-2 and TRBJ2-1): EAGVAQSPRYKIIEKRQSVAFWCNPISGHATLYWYQQILGQGPKLLIQFQNNGVVDDSQLPKDRFSAERLKGVDSTLKIQPAKLEDSAVYLCASSLRTRLQFFGPGTRLTVL.

The DNA of the CDR3 is TGTGCCAGCTCACCAATGCAGGGAACTACACCCCTCCACTTT. It is translated as CASSPMQGTTPLHF. The genes are TRBV18 and TRBJ1-6; possible D gene TRBD1, 5 bases. The length of the CDR3 is 14 residues. From germline, CDR1 is KGHSH and CDR2 LQKENI. The V end lost 2 bases, the J end lost 11 bases, and 13 bases lay between the germline ends.

This chain links TRBV5-8 with TRBJ1-1; 8 bases are a match to TRBD1. In germline, CDR1 is SGHTS, CDR2 YDEGEE. V dropped 1 base and J dropped 6; count of bases not matched to a gene: 14. The CDR3 totals 17 residues. CDR3: CASSLWPTGVYSAEAFF. The CDR3 region has the DNA TGTGCCAGCAGCTTGTGGCCGACAGGGGTGTATAGCGCTGAAGCTTTCTTT.

The chain is built from TRBV5-6 and TRBJ2-5; a weak D match, TRBD2 (5 bases). The CDR3 length is 16 residues. Trimming took off 6 bases at V and 9 bases at J, with 27 bases between the two ends. CDR1 is SGHDT and CDR2 is YYEEEE in the germline V gene. The chain's CDR3 is CASNLTEATPTRAQYF. Here the CDR3 DNA reads TGTGCCAGCAACTTAACGGAAGCGACCCCGACGAGGGCCCAGTACTTC.

The rearrangement links TRBV9 to TRBJ2-3, with D perhaps TRBD1 (5 bases). The CDR3 contains 15 residues. The germline CDR1 and CDR2 sequences are SGDLS and YYNGEE. V gave up 7 bases and J gave up 2 bases, with 17 bases separating them. This CDR3 is CASARTGAPTDTQYF. Here the CDR3 DNA reads TGTGCCAGCGCGAGAACAGGAGCCCCCACAGATACGCAGTATTTT.

As concerns this clone: At one end, the junction sequence differs from germline, possibly due to a read error. The chain employs TRBV7-9 and TRBJ2-7, with D unclear. CDR3 length: 11 amino acids. Per the germline V gene, CDR1 is SEHNR and CDR2 is FQNEAQ (reference sequence). The CDR3 nucleotides are TGTTCCAGCAGCTTCGGTGGTGAGCAGTACTTC. Translating it yields CSSSFGGEQYF.

V and J are TRBV6-6 and TRBJ1-1; D gene unclear. The CDR3 extends over 15 amino acids. V was cut by 0 bases and J by 0 bases, with 8 bases left in between. The germline V gene has CDR1 MNHNY and CDR2 SVGAGI (reference sequence). Written as DNA, the CDR3 is TGTGCCAGCAGTTACTCTGCTACTATGAACACTGAAGCTTTCTTT. Amino acid sequence: CASSYSATMNTEAFF.

The chain has TRBV6-6 and TRBJ2-7, with D possibly TRBD1 on 6 matching bases. The length of the CDR3 is 16 residues. CDR1 and CDR2 from the germline V gene are MNHNY and SVGAGI (reference sequence). V was cut by 0 bases and J by 1 base, with 13 bases left in between. CDR3: CASSYSRQGMSYEQYF. For the CDR3, the DNA is TGTGCCAGCAGTTACTCCCGGCAGGGGATGTCCTACGAGCAGTACTTC.

Concerning this clone: This CDR3 is also generated by other DNA sequences in the sample. The rearrangement links TRBV11-2 to TRBJ2-3; 12 bases match TRBD2. There are 16 residues in the CDR3. The ends lost 5 bases at V and 0 bases at J; junction bases unmatched: 3. In germline, CDR1 is SGHAT, CDR2 FQNNGV. The CDR3 bases are TGTGCCAGCAGCCCTCTAGCGGGGGGGAGCACAGATACGCAGTATTTT. Residues: CASSPLAGGSTDTQYF.